The T cell receptor beta chain described here comes from a study of PD-L1 blockade in urothelial cancer (TCRdb year 2017). Regarding the study in general: Therapy was started in about 2014 for all patients, and atezolizumab 1,200 mg was administered intravenously every 3 weeks. Nine patients reached durable clinical benefit, while 15 to 25 patients did not. Blood samples were analyzed at 3 weeks after treatment start (second dose) and at 6 weeks after treatment start. Pretreatment tumor samples, along with matched peripheral blood serially collected before and after atezolizumab treatment, were subjected to TCR sequencing. About 85% of the roughly 29 patients were males with bladder-origin urothelial cancer, and about 65% of the roughly 29 reported a prior smoking history. An ECOG performance status of 0 or 1 was recorded for the patients, and 0 to 3 prior chemotherapy regimens had been received by the patients. Progression-free survival longer than 6 months counted as durable clinical benefit, and TCR features were additionally tested against both progression-free and overall survival. Over 28 patients had pretreatment blood TCR-seq, roughly 25 had at least one posttreatment blood collection, and roughly 25 had tumor TCR-seq. Whole exome sequencing and RNA sequencing of pretreatment tumors were performed alongside TCR sequencing in the same patients. Blood samples yielded a median of around 140,000 T cells and tens of thousands of unique TCRs, with median clonality roughly 0.085. The study, an exploratory multi-omic analysis, examined somatic, immune and clinical correlates of response to PD-L1 blockade with atezolizumab in urothelial cancer. Here is what the overall study found, with its caveats: Greater expansion of tumor-associated TCR clones in peripheral blood 3 weeks after the start of treatment was observed in patients with durable benefit (n of about 21, p = 0.022). A pretreatment peripheral blood TCR clonality below the median was linked to improved progression-free and overall survival. Because the sample size was small (n ≈ 29) and many exploratory analyses were performed, the results are intended to be hypothesis-generating.

Each PCR received spiked-in synthetic TCR analog templates so that absolute template abundance could be estimated from read counts. The immunoSEQ assay was used to amplify TCRbeta CDR3 regions from genomic DNA with bias-controlled V and J gene primers. Rearranged TCRbeta segments were sequenced at approximately 20X coverage. For the original study's pipeline: Clustering was used to correct sequencing errors, and CDR3s were annotated against IMGT to assign V, D and J genes. Only productive TCRbeta rearrangements were used in downstream analyses, excluding out-of-frame or stop-codon sequences. Clonality was calculated as one minus the Shannon entropy normalized by the log of the number of unique productive sequences. Clones differing between time points or between blood and tumor were identified by Fisher's exact test with Benjamini-Hochberg correction at adjusted p below 0.01. The table was pulled from immuneACCESS by TCRdb, which kept in-frame rearrangements only. Such tables lose some clones; where checked, under half of the loss comes from unresolved V genes, and the rest has no known cause. The V and J calls and the clone size are those of that table, but D and trimming were determined from the DNA. The sample yields 90,000 to 120,000 clones; around 90% were counted once. The ten largest account for approximately 0.88% of the sample.

The CDR3 contains 14 residues, cysteine and phenylalanine counted. Kept here is only the CDR3 DNA, which spans 42 bases and is read in frame from base 1. CDR1 LNHDA and CDR2 SQIVND were looked up in the germline V gene (reference sequence). V is cut by 5 bases and J by 8 bases, and the space between the germline ends is 18 bases. Comments on this clone: Its antigen has not been determined. Per-base qualities were not stored, and no clone one base away is much larger.

A cohort of about 30 patients with locally advanced or metastatic urothelial carcinoma, treated at Memorial Sloan Kettering on a trial protocol, was included. Peripheral blood mononuclear cells were collected pretreatment and during treatment, with between 1 and 8 total time points per patient. The Qiagen DNeasy Blood extraction kit was used to purify genomic DNA from total PBMCs and from tumor samples. PBMCs were collected pretreatment and during treatment, and were isolated and stored as previously described. This chain is built from TRBV19 and TRBJ1-1; the D region possibly corresponds to TRBD1 (5 bases align). This specimen was PBMCs, taken around atezolizumab (anti-PD-L1) treatment. This clonotype was sampled from a woman of 80 years or more with urothelial cancer. The CDR3 in this case is CASSGGDYPTEAFF. The DNA sequence reads TGTGCCAGTAGTGGGGGGGACTATCCGACGGAAGCTTTCTTT.